The 27 T cell receptor beta chains in this list originate from one sample, sequenced in a study of identical twins. One entry per CDR3 protein, called by TCRdb with MiXCR from the 5' RACE reads. The sample has 1.5 million or so distinct CDR3 sequences; more than 30% are singletons. Material for sequencing was cord blood. The receptors were sampled from a newborn girl in good health.

This clonotype came up a few times. The chain recombines TRBV25-1 with TRBJ2-1, with TRBD1 as a possible D gene (7 bases). In germline, CDR1 is MGHDK, CDR2 SYGVNS. The V end was cut by 4 bases, the J end by 5 bases, with 12 bases between. CDR3 length equals 14 residues. For the CDR3, the DNA is TGTGCCAGCAGTGTCGGCGGGACAGACAATGAGCAGTTCTTC. It yields the protein CASSVGGTDNEQFF.

The rearrangement uses TRBV20-1 and TRBJ1-5; no clear D. Trimming stripped 3 bases from V and 0 bases from J, with 15 bases between. Germline loops: CDR1 DFQATT, CDR2 SNEGSKA (reference sequence). The CDR3 runs 16 residues. CDR3 loop: CSARSRLGYSNQPQHF. CDR3 nucleotides: TGCAGTGCTAGGAGCAGGTTGGGGTATAGCAATCAGCCCCAGCATTTT.

The chain uses TRBV6-5 and TRBJ1-1; the D gene is possibly TRBD1 (6 bases). The V gene's germline CDR1 is MNHEY and CDR2 SVGAGI. This CDR3 spans 16 amino acids. Trimming removed 5 bases at V and 0 bases at J, with 16 bases between. The CDR3 is CASSIAGTPMNTEAFF. The CDR3 coding sequence is TGTGCCAGCAGTATCGCCGGGACACCTATGAACACTGAAGCTTTCTTT.

This clonotype came up a few times. The chain links TRBV7-2 to TRBJ1-6, with no clear D. Germline CDR1 and CDR2: SGHTA and FQGNSA. V was clipped by 1 base and J by 7 bases, with 14 bases between them. The CDR3 spans 16 residues. CDR3 DNA: TGTGCCAGCAGCTTAGTGGCGTCGGGGTTCAATTCACCCCTCCACTTT. It translates to CASSLVASGFNSPLHF.

Only a few counts were recorded for this clonotype. This sequence joins TRBV20-1 and TRBJ2-7; D uncertain. V gave up 1 base and J gave up 1 base, with 5 bases separating them. The CDR3 extends over 12 amino acids. The germline V gene has CDR1 DFQATT and CDR2 SNEGSKA (reference sequence). In DNA form, the CDR3 reads TGCAGTGCTAGAGGCAAATCCTACGAGCAGTACTTC. It specifies CSARGKSYEQYF.

The chain is built from TRBV9 and TRBJ2-7, with TRBD1 matching over 10 bases. Losses at the gene ends were 5 bases for V and 5 bases for J; bases not matched to a gene: 7. CDR3 length: 14 amino acids. Germline V gene data show CDR1 as SGDLS and CDR2 as YYNGEE. The chain's CDR3 is CASSPGTGDNEQYF. CDR3 nucleotides: TGTGCCAGCAGTCCCGGGACAGGGGACAACGAGCAGTACTTC.

This clonotype was seen a few times. The V call is TRBV4-2, the J call TRBJ1-5; the D gene is possibly TRBD1 (6 bases). CDR1 and CDR2 (germline): LGHNA, YNFKEQ. V dropped 0 bases and J dropped 1 base, with 7 bases sitting between them. The CDR3 spans 15 residues. The CDR3 bases are TGTGCCAGCAGCCAAGAGGGGGCGAGCAATCAGCCCCAGCATTTT. Its protein is CASSQEGASNQPQHF.

In this sample, this clonotype turned up a few times. The genes are TRBV6-2 or TRBV6-3 and TRBJ2-3; no clear D gene. The V gene's germline CDR1 is MNHEY and CDR2 SVGEGT. V was cut by 1 base and J by 4 bases, with 6 bases left in between. The CDR3 spans 13 residues. In DNA, the CDR3 is TGTGCCAGCAGTTACTACAGTTCAGATACGCAGTATTTT. Protein: CASSYYSSDTQYF.

This clonotype occurred a few times. V is TRBV10-3 and J is TRBJ1-1; no reliable D call. V dropped 4 bases and J dropped 0 bases, with 9 bases sitting between them. Germline V lookup: CDR1 ENHRY, CDR2 SYGVKD. The CDR3 is made up of 14 amino acids. The CDR3 loop reads CAISGTHMNTEAFF. CDR3 in DNA: TGTGCCATCAGTGGGACCCACATGAACACTGAAGCTTTCTTT.

The table lists this clonotype with a few counts. V gene TRBV6-2 or TRBV6-3 combines with J gene TRBJ2-1; 10 nucleotides agree with TRBD2. V shed 8 bases and J 5 bases; nucleotides not matched to a gene: 6. The germline CDR1 and CDR2 sequences are MNHEY and SVGEGT. This CDR3 contains 14 residues. The CDR3 DNA sequence: TGTGCCAGCCTAGCGGGAGTGTGGGACAATGAGCAGTTCTTC. It specifies CASLAGVWDNEQFF.

This clonotype has a handful of counts. The chain links TRBV2 to TRBJ2-1; D could derive from TRBD1 or TRBD2 (6 bases each). The CDR3 totals 18 residues. Deletions cut 1 base from V and 4 bases from J, with 20 bases between. Germline values: CDR1 SNHLY, CDR2 FYNNEI. CDR3 in amino acids: CASSEGGPYGGGYNEQFF. The CDR3 nucleotides read TGTGCCAGCAGTGAAGGGGGGCCATACGGGGGCGGTTACAATGAGCAGTTCTTC. Full variable domain (rest looked up from reference TRBV2 and TRBJ2-1): EPEVTQTPSHQVTQMGQEVILRCVPISNHLYFYWYRQILGQKVEFLVSFYNNEISEKSEIFDDQFSVERPDGSNFTLKIRSTKLEDSAMYFCASSEGGPYGGGYNEQFFGPGTRLTVL.

This chain connects TRBV10-2 to TRBJ2-7; D ambiguous. This CDR3 has 13 residues. The ends were cut back, 4 bases at V and 2 bases at J, with 9 bases in the middle. Germline-derived CDR1 and CDR2 are WSHSY and SAAADI. CDR3 region: CASSVNSAYEQYF. As DNA, the CDR3 is TGCGCCAGCAGTGTCAACAGTGCCTACGAGCAGTACTTC.

As to this clonotype: This sequence may be a read error, since a much larger clone differs from it by one base. The chain couples TRBV7-8 to TRBJ2-4; perhaps TRBD1 as D (6 bases). The J call is doubtful: the DNA matches TRBJ2-7 better. CDR3 length: 14 amino acids. Germline CDR1 reads SGHVS; CDR2 reads FQNEAQ. CDR3 amino acids: CASSNGGQHYEQYF. In DNA, the CDR3 is TGTGCCAGCAGCAATGGGGGACAACATTACGAGCAGTACTTC.

The chain combines TRBV11-2 with TRBJ1-4; D is unresolved. CDR1 is SGHAT, CDR2 FQNNGV, per germline. The CDR3 has 16 amino acids. Trimming shortened V by 5 bases and J by 0 bases, and 13 bases separated the two germline ends. CDR3 in DNA: TGTGCCAGCAGCCAGATACCGCCAGCAACTAATGAAAAACTGTTTTTT. Translated: CASSQIPPATNEKLFF.

The chain employs TRBV12-3 or TRBV12-4 and TRBJ1-2; no reliable D call. This CDR3 is 13 amino acids long. Trimming cost V 6 bases and J 12 bases, with 20 bases left between them. The CDR3 DNA reads TGTGCCAGCAGCTTTGAGATCCGAACGGGCAACACCTTC. Protein sequence: CASSFEIRTGNTF.

The count of this clonotype is one. The chain employs TRBV18 and TRBJ1-1; weak D call: TRBD1 (5 bases). This CDR3 comprises 13 residues. The ends were cut back, 3 bases at V and 11 bases at J, with 16 bases in the middle. Looked up from germline, CDR1 is KGHSH and CDR2 is LQKENI. The CDR3 region is CASSPDQGPMAFF. The CDR3 DNA reads TGTGCCAGCTCACCGGATCAGGGACCTATGGCTTTCTTT.

This clonotype has a handful of counts. V is TRBV5-1 and J is TRBJ2-3; possibly TRBD1 or TRBD2 for D (6 bases each). V dropped 1 base and J dropped 6 bases, with 15 bases sitting between them. The CDR3 is 15 residues long. Germline lookup yields CDR1 SGHRS and CDR2 YFSETQ. The CDR3 bases are TGCGCCAGCAGCTTGAACTACAGGGAGGCGGATACGCAGTATTTT. This codes for CASSLNYREADTQYF.

This rearrangement joins TRBV28 to TRBJ2-4; tentative D call: TRBD2 (5 bases). The J call may be in error: the DNA end matches TRBJ2-7 better. Germline V lookup: CDR1 MDHEN, CDR2 SYDVKM. This CDR3 has 14 amino acids. CDR3 protein: CASSSGNPPYEQYF. Here the CDR3 DNA reads TGTGCCAGCAGTTCGGGGAACCCTCCCTACGAGCAGTACTTC.

This chain links TRBV20-1 with TRBJ1-5; possible D gene TRBD1, 5 bases. Germline values: CDR1 DFQATT, CDR2 SNEGSKA (reference sequence). V was trimmed by 6 bases and J by 0 bases, leaving 15 bases between them. This CDR3 contains 15 residues. As DNA, the CDR3 is TGCAGTGCCACCGGCGCAGGGATTAGCAATCAGCCCCAGCATTTT. Its translation is CSATGAGISNQPQHF.

V and J are TRBV2 and TRBJ1-2; D remains unclear. The CDR3 length is 14 residues. Germline CDR1 and CDR2: SNHLY and FYNNEI. With 4 bases removed from V and 2 bases from J, the gap between germline ends came to 11 bases. The CDR3 region has the DNA TGTGCCAGCAGTGGAGTTCAGTTAAACTATGGCTACACCTTC. Its translation: CASSGVQLNYGYTF.

The rearrangement links TRBV28 to TRBJ2-7; the match to TRBD1 covers 7 bases. Trimming at V came to 5 bases and at J to 1 base, leaving 14 bases not matched to a gene. CDR1 is MDHEN and CDR2 is SYDVKM in the germline V gene. The CDR3 sequence is 17 residues long. CDR3 DNA sequence: TGTGCCAGCAGTCCTTTTCGCCATGACAGGGTTTCCTACGAGCAGTACTTC. It codes for CASSPFRHDRVSYEQYF.

In its sample, this clonotype was seen many times. The J gene is TRBJ2-1, the V gene TRBV5-6, with 7 bases aligning to TRBD1. CDR3 length equals 16 residues. Trimming removed 4 bases from V and 8 bases from J; junction bases left unmatched: 15. Germline V gene data show CDR1 as SGHDT and CDR2 as YYEEEE. The CDR3 DNA follows: TGTGCCAGCAGCCATAACCTGGACAGGCCTGGGCATGAGCAGTTCTTC. Residues: CASSHNLDRPGHEQFF.

This clonotype showed up just a few times. V usage is TRBV20-1 and J usage is TRBJ2-1, with D tentatively TRBD1 (6 bases). Matching the DNA end better, TRBJ2-7 makes the J call doubtful. From germline, CDR1 is DFQATT and CDR2 SNEGSKA (reference sequence). This CDR3 has 14 residues. The CDR3 DNA reads TGCAGTGCTAGGCTCGAGGGGGTCTACAATGAGCAGTACTTC. This encodes CSARLEGVYNEQYF.

V usage is TRBV20-1 and J usage is TRBJ2-2; 9 bases match TRBD1. Germline CDR1 is DFQATT and CDR2 is SNEGSKA (reference sequence). Trimming cost V 6 bases and J 4 bases; bases outside gene matches: 9. The CDR3 loop spans 15 amino acids. The CDR3 region is CSALTGGGRTGELFF. In nucleotides, the CDR3 is TGCAGTGCGCTGACAGGGGGGGGTCGCACCGGGGAGCTGTTTTTT.

The chain links TRBV24-1 to TRBJ1-6; 9 bases are shared with TRBD1. Trimming cost V 1 base and J 12 bases; bases outside gene matches: 12. CDR3 length: 17 residues. Germline V gene sequence: CDR1 KGHDR, CDR2 SFDVKD. This chain's CDR3 is CATSDFRTGGVRLPLHF. In DNA form, the CDR3 reads TGTGCCACCAGTGATTTCCGTACAGGGGGCGTTCGGTTACCCCTCCACTTT.

V and J are TRBV29-1 and TRBJ2-5; D remains unclear. CDR3 length equals 13 residues. CDR1 and CDR2 (germline): SQVTM, ANQGSEA. V shed 5 bases and J shed 5 bases, with 15 bases lying between them. CDR3 sequence reads: CSVSITPRETQYF. CDR3 coding DNA: TGCAGCGTTAGTATAACTCCTCGTGAGACCCAGTACTTC.

V is TRBV27 and J is TRBJ2-2; the match to TRBD1 covers 11 bases. CDR1 MNHEY and CDR2 SMNVEV come from the germline V gene (reference sequence). V lost 2 bases, J lost 4 bases, and 6 bases stayed unmatched. There are 17 residues in the CDR3. The DNA for the CDR3 is TGTGCCAGCAGTTTAGCGGCGGGACAGGGGGGCACCGGGGAGCTGTTTTTT. Residues: CASSLAAGQGGTGELFF.